These 6 T cell receptor beta chains originate from one sample sequenced in a study of shared clonotypes between healthy human individuals. Measured with immunoSEQ multiplex PCR; TCRdb has only the in-frame clones, and not every one. The sample yields roughly 2,000,000 clones, approximately 92% seen once. Naive CD8 isolation took CD45RO-negative cells positively selected for CCR7 and excluded terminally differentiated effector memory CD45RA+ cells. Sequenced material: naive CD8+ T cells from PBMCs. The receptor set was obtained from a man between 18 and 29 years old in good health. Some clones in this sample may be carry-over from other donors' samples.

The genes are TRBV15 and TRBJ2-7; 7 bases are a match to TRBD2. Germline V gene sequence: CDR1 LNHNV, CDR2 YYDKDF (reference sequence). V gave up 1 base and J gave up 2 bases; unmatched junction bases: 2. CDR3 length: 14 residues. CDR3 bases: TGTGCCACCAGCAGAGGCCGGGGGGCCTACGAGCAGTACTTC. As protein: CATSRGRGAYEQYF.

The V and J genes are TRBV7-9 and TRBJ2-1; D is undetermined. This CDR3 has 13 residues. Germline V gives CDR1 SEHNR, CDR2 FQNEAQ (reference sequence). V lost 6 bases to trimming and J lost 5 bases, with 11 bases between them. CDR3 DNA sequence: TGTGCCAGCAGGTCTAGTGTGGACAATGAGCAGTTCTTC. This codes for CASRSSVDNEQFF.

The gene calls are TRBV7-9 and TRBJ1-1; no clear D. The CDR3 contains 13 residues. Germline values: CDR1 SEHNR, CDR2 FQNEAQ (reference sequence). V lost 1 base, J lost 6 bases, and 9 bases lay in between. CDR3 coding DNA: TGTGCCAGCAGCTTAGGCACCGCTTCTGAAGCTTTCTTT. Its translation: CASSLGTASEAFF.

The gene calls are TRBV10-2 and TRBJ1-5; a weak D match, TRBD1 (5 bases). Trimming removed 5 bases from V and 1 base from J, with 15 bases in between. CDR1 is WSHSY and CDR2 is SAAADI in the germline V gene. The CDR3 runs 16 residues. The CDR3 loop reads CASSTPGGRSNQPQHF. CDR3 in DNA: TGCGCCAGCAGTACACCGGGGGGACGGAGCAATCAGCCCCAGCATTTT.

This chain connects TRBV5-1 to TRBJ2-7; D not certain. The germline V gene has CDR1 SGHRS and CDR2 YFSETQ. The CDR3 length is 13 residues. The V and J ends lost 0 bases and 2 bases respectively, with 6 bases between them. For the CDR3, the DNA is TGCGCCAGCAGCTTGGGGTCACCCTACGAGCAGTACTTC. Translated: CASSLGSPYEQYF.

This chain links TRBV10-3 with TRBJ2-7; no definite D call. Germline V gene data show CDR1 as ENHRY and CDR2 as SYGVKD. The CDR3 contains 14 residues. The V end was cut by 10 bases, the J end by 5 bases, with 21 bases between. CDR3 sequence: CATTWAPLTHEQYF. The CDR3 nucleotides read TGTGCCACTACCTGGGCCCCACTCACCCACGAGCAGTACTTC.